One and the same sample provided the 24 T cell receptor beta chains below, sequenced in a study of blood T cell repertoires in COVID-19. Generated by immunoSEQ multiplex PCR, the TCRdb table keeps only in-frame clones and is missing some. The sample consists of about 250,000 clones, approximately 88% of them appearing once. Source material: peripheral blood. Source of these receptors: a woman aged 25 to 39 with COVID-19, enrolled during active disease.

Here the CDR3 DNA reads TGTGCCAGCAGCCAAGATGGTTCAGTTTCCCGATACTACCCTACGCAGTATTTT. It translates to CASSQDGSVSRYYPTQYF. The chain carries TRBV14 and TRBJ2-3; D call uncertain. Germline V CDR1 and CDR2: SGHDN, FVKESK. Trimming removed 0 bases at V and 8 bases at J, with 24 bases between. The CDR3 length is 18 residues.

V gene TRBV29-1 combines with J gene TRBJ2-1; D possibly corresponds to TRBD2 (6 bases). With 5 bases removed from V and 9 bases from J, the gap between germline ends came to 14 bases. In germline, CDR1 is SQVTM, CDR2 ANQGSEA. The CDR3 totals 12 residues. CDR3 protein: CSVPGDIGEQFF. The CDR3 DNA reads TGCAGCGTTCCGGGAGATATTGGTGAGCAGTTCTTC.

V is TRBV11-2 and J is TRBJ1-4; D uncertain. CDR3 length equals 14 residues. The germline CDR1 and CDR2 sequences are SGHAT and FQNNGV. Trimming left V 0 bases short and J 8 bases short, with 10 bases between. Here the CDR3 DNA reads TGTGCCAGCAGCTTAGATCTGAATCAGGAAAAACTGTTTTTT. Translating gives CASSLDLNQEKLFF. The whole variable domain, remainder taken from reference TRBV11-2 and TRBJ1-4, is EAGVAQSPRYKIIEKRQSVAFWCNPISGHATLYWYQQILGQGPKLLIQFQNNGVVDDSQLPKDRFSAERLKGVDSTLKIQPAKLEDSAVYLCASSLDLNQEKLFFGSGTQLSVL.

The rearrangement joins TRBV6-2 or TRBV6-3 to TRBJ2-2; 7 positions match TRBD1. The CDR3 length is 14 residues. The V gene end was trimmed by 4 bases and the J gene end by 3 bases; junction bases not matched to a gene: 2. Germline loops: CDR1 MNHEY, CDR2 SVGEGT. In DNA form, the CDR3 reads TGTGCCAGCAGTTCCCAGGGGGACACCGGGGAGCTGTTTTTT. It translates to CASSSQGDTGELFF.

The chain joins TRBV11-2 to TRBJ1-2; tentative D call: TRBD1 (6 bases). This CDR3 is 14 amino acids long. V lost 3 bases, J lost 5 bases, and 13 bases lay in between. Germline V gives CDR1 SGHAT, CDR2 FQNNGV. The CDR3 DNA reads as TGTGCCAGCAGCTTGGGGGACACCCAATATGGCTACACCTTC. Its protein product is CASSLGDTQYGYTF.

The chain combines TRBV6-2 or TRBV6-3 with TRBJ2-1, with D unresolved. Germline CDR1 reads MNHEY; CDR2 reads SVGEGT. Trimming took 3 bases from V and 4 from J, leaving 10 bases between them. The CDR3 is 14 amino acids. In DNA form, the CDR3 reads TGTGCCAGCAGTTATCTCCCGGGTTACAATGAGCAGTTCTTC. Protein sequence: CASSYLPGYNEQFF.

This sequence joins TRBV5-6 and TRBJ1-2; TRBD1 aligns across 9 bases. CDR1 is SGHDT and CDR2 is YYEEEE in the germline V gene. V was clipped by 4 bases and J by 7 bases; unmatched bases: 11. CDR3 size: 15 residues. This CDR3 reads CASSAQTGTGTGYTF. The CDR3 bases are TGTGCCAGCAGCGCCCAAACCGGGACAGGGACTGGCTACACCTTC. Full variable domain (missing parts from reference TRBV5-6 and TRBJ1-2): DAGVTQSPTHLIKTRGQQVTLRCSPKSGHDTVSWYQQALGQGPQFIFQYYEEEERQRGNFPDRFSGHQFPNYSSELNVNALLLGDSALYLCASSAQTGTGTGYTFGSGTRLTVV.

This chain joins TRBV10-3 and TRBJ2-7; the D gene is possibly TRBD1 (5 bases). The CDR3 length is 13 residues. V was shortened by 3 bases and J by 5 bases, with 11 bases between the two germline ends. Germline CDR1 is ENHRY and CDR2 is SYGVKD. CDR3 residues: CAISDSRGDEQYV. In DNA form, the CDR3 reads TGTGCCATCAGTGACTCAAGGGGTGACGAGCAGTACGTC.

This clone has a handful of counts. The rearrangement joins TRBV29-1 to TRBJ1-4, with D unclear. V lost 4 bases to trimming and J lost 5 bases, with 8 bases between them. CDR1 SQVTM and CDR2 ANQGSEA come from the germline V gene. The length of the CDR3 is 12 residues. The CDR3: CSVVAGNEKLFF. CDR3 DNA: TGCAGCGTTGTTGCAGGAAATGAAAAACTGTTTTTT.

The genes are TRBV12-3 or TRBV12-4 and TRBJ2-1; a weak D match, TRBD2 (5 bases). Trimming took 6 bases from V and 5 from J, leaving 11 bases between them. The CDR3 spans 13 residues. CDR3: CASSRPGNNEQFF. The CDR3 coding sequence is TGTGCCAGCAGCCGGCCGGGGAACAATGAGCAGTTCTTC.

The chain couples TRBV5-5 to TRBJ1-4; 7 bases fit TRBD1. Germline CDR1 SGHKS, CDR2 YYEKEE (reference sequence). This CDR3 has 13 residues. The V gene end was trimmed by 5 bases and the J gene end by 6 bases; junction bases not matched to a gene: 4. The CDR3 bases are TGTGCCAGCAGGGCAGGGGGTGATGAAAAACTGTTTTTT. This codes for CASRAGGDEKLFF.

This clone has only one observation. This rearrangement joins TRBV7-2 to TRBJ1-5; D gene unclear. The germline V gene encodes CDR1 SGHTA and CDR2 FQGNSA. The germline V and J ends were trimmed by 5 bases and 1 base, with 12 bases remaining between them. The CDR3 length is 15 residues. CDR3 region: CASSRETGSNQPQHF. The CDR3 bases are TGTGCCAGCAGCCGCGAGACGGGAAGCAATCAGCCCCAGCATTTT.

J is TRBJ2-1 and V is TRBV27, with 9 bases lining up with TRBD2. Germline CDR1 and CDR2: MNHEY and SMNVEV (reference sequence). The CDR3 sequence is 14 residues long. Losses at the gene ends were 5 bases for V and 7 bases for J; bases not matched to a gene: 6. CDR3 residues: CASSLSGSINEQFF. In nucleotides, the CDR3 is TGTGCCAGCAGTCTTAGCGGGAGTATTAATGAGCAGTTCTTC.

The chain combines TRBV28 with TRBJ2-3; D is undetermined. CDR3 size: 15 residues. V lost 10 bases and J lost 0, with 17 bases in between. Germline lookup yields CDR1 MDHEN and CDR2 SYDVKM. The CDR3 DNA sequence: TGTGCCACCGCGCCTAACCTTCTTAGCACAGATACGCAGTATTTT. Its protein is CATAPNLLSTDTQYF.

The V and J genes are TRBV5-1 and TRBJ2-5; 10 bases match TRBD2. CDR1 and CDR2 from the germline V gene are SGHRS and YFSETQ. The CDR3 contains 14 residues. V lost 3 bases to trimming and J lost 3 bases; unmatched junction nucleotides: 2. The CDR3 DNA is TGCGCCAGCAGCTCCGGACTAGCGGAAGAGACCCAGTACTTC. It encodes CASSSGLAEETQYF.

This clone was recorded only once. This chain uses TRBV5-8 with TRBJ2-7; 8 bases match TRBD2. Germline trimming cut 4 bases from V and 0 bases from J; bases unmatched to any gene: 9. CDR3 length equals 16 residues. Germline V CDR1 and CDR2: SGHTS, YDEGEE. DNA for the CDR3: TGTGCCAGCAGCACTTGGGGTAGCGGGGACTCCTACGAGCAGTACTTC. This sequence encodes CASSTWGSGDSYEQYF.

A word on this clone: Other DNA sequences within the sample encode an identical CDR3. The chain has TRBV12-3 or TRBV12-4 and TRBJ1-6; D ambiguous. V was clipped by 2 bases and J by 10 bases, with 9 bases between them. The CDR3 spans 13 residues. The CDR3 spells CASSLLENSPLHF. In DNA form, the CDR3 reads TGTGCCAGCAGTTTATTAGAGAACTCACCCCTCCACTTT.

This chain connects TRBV4-2 to TRBJ1-2; D unclear. The CDR3 is 16 amino acids. Trimming shortened V by 0 bases and J by 3 bases, and 14 bases separated the two germline ends. Germline CDR1 reads LGHNA; CDR2 reads YNFKEQ. The CDR3 spells CASSQDLGRRDYGYTF. DNA for the CDR3: TGTGCCAGCAGCCAAGATCTGGGGAGGCGTGACTATGGCTACACCTTC.

This sequence joins TRBV4-3 and TRBJ2-6; D is perhaps TRBD2 (6 bases). The CDR3 is 16 amino acids. In germline, CDR1 is LGHNA, CDR2 YSLEER. Trimming left V 0 bases short and J 1 base short, with 7 bases between. CDR3 in DNA: TGCGCCAGCAGCCAAGACGCGGGGTCTGGGGCCAACGTCCTGACTTTC. Its protein product is CASSQDAGSGANVLTF.

V usage is TRBV2 and J usage is TRBJ1-5, with D possibly matching TRBD1 (5 bases). CDR3 length: 14 amino acids. V was clipped by 2 bases and J by 11 bases, with 16 bases between them. Germline V gene data show CDR1 as SNHLY and CDR2 as FYNNEI. Here the CDR3 DNA reads TGTGCCAGCAGTGAATGGGGCGGGGAGAGGGCCCAGCATTTT. Residues: CASSEWGGERAQHF.

The V gene is TRBV24-1, the J gene TRBJ2-1; TRBD2 matches at 9 bases. Per germline, CDR1 KGHDR and CDR2 SFDVKD. V was pared by 9 bases and J by 1 base, with 9 bases of the junction left unmatched. This CDR3 contains 16 residues. For the CDR3, the DNA is TGTGCCACCGACAGGGTGGCGGGGGGGTCCTACAATGAGCAGTTCTTC. This translates into CATDRVAGGSYNEQFF.

V and J are TRBV14 and TRBJ2-3; possibly TRBD1 for D (5 bases). The germline V gene encodes CDR1 SGHDN and CDR2 FVKESK. There are 16 residues in the CDR3. Trimming pared 5 bases from V and 0 bases from J, leaving 15 bases between. The CDR3 bases are TGTGCCAGCAGCGACAGAAGACGATCTAGCACAGATACGCAGTATTTT. Translated: CASSDRRRSSTDTQYF. Drawing the rest from reference TRBV14 and TRBJ2-3, the complete variable domain is EAGVTQFPSHSVIEKGQTVTLRCDPISGHDNLYWYRRVMGKEIKFLLHFVKESKQDESGMPNNRFLAERTGGTYSTLKVQPAELEDSGVYFCASSDRRRSSTDTQYFGPGTRLTVL.

The chain carries TRBV28 and TRBJ1-2; tentatively, D is TRBD1 (6 bases). CDR1 and CDR2 (germline): MDHEN, SYDVKM. The CDR3 spans 13 residues. V was clipped by 5 bases and J by 1 base, with 8 bases between them. The CDR3 sequence is CASSGTFNYGYTF. Written as DNA, the CDR3 is TGTGCCAGCAGTGGGACATTTAACTATGGCTACACCTTC.

This rearrangement joins TRBV5-1 to TRBJ2-3; TRBD2 matches at 8 bases. Germline-derived CDR1 and CDR2 are SGHRS and YFSETQ. This CDR3 is built from 15 residues. V shed 4 bases, J shed 0 bases, and the junction held 4 bases outside the gene matches. The CDR3, as DNA: TGCGCCAGCAGCCCACTAGCGGCTAGCACAGATACGCAGTATTTT. It encodes CASSPLAASTDTQYF.